Following are 9 T cell receptor beta chains from one sample sequenced in a study of T cell responses to AZD1222 COVID-19 vaccine. Some clones are missing from TCRdb's copy, which holds only in-frame ones; the method was immunoSEQ multiplex PCR. The sample includes about 100,000 clones, around 92% of them seen just once. Source: peripheral blood, taken 28 days after the second AZD1222 dose. The receptor set was obtained from an adult who received the AZD1222 COVID-19 vaccine.

J is TRBJ2-3 and V is TRBV5-5, with D perhaps matching TRBD1 (6 bases). This CDR3 region has 16 residues. V lost 4 bases and J 7 bases, leaving 22 bases between the germline ends. CDR1 is SGHKS, CDR2 YYEKEE, per germline (reference sequence). The CDR3 coding sequence is TGTGCCAGCAGCGAAAGGGACACGCTCTTTAGTCATACGCAGTATTTT. Translating gives CASSERDTLFSHTQYF.

V usage is TRBV27 and J usage is TRBJ1-6; D is unresolved. CDR1 and CDR2 (germline): MNHEY, SMNVEV (reference sequence). Trimming took off 7 bases at V and 6 bases at J, with 25 bases between the two ends. The CDR3 has 18 amino acids. The CDR3 spells CASKTRGHRQPINSPLHF. The CDR3, as DNA: TGTGCCAGCAAAACACGAGGGCATCGGCAGCCGATTAATTCACCCCTCCACTTT.

The gene calls are TRBV30 and TRBJ1-5, with TRBD1 as a possible D gene (5 bases). V lost 0 bases to trimming and J lost 4 bases, with 10 bases between them. In germline, CDR1 is GTSNPN, CDR2 SVGIG (reference sequence). The CDR3 runs to 14 residues. The CDR3 loop is CAWSVLQENQPQHF. CDR3 nucleotides: TGTGCCTGGAGTGTACTACAGGAGAATCAGCCCCAGCATTTT.

The chain is built from TRBV6-1 and TRBJ2-1; 10 nucleotides line up with TRBD2. Losses at the gene ends were 6 bases for V and 3 bases for J; bases not matched to a gene: 8. The CDR3 has 16 amino acids. CDR1 and CDR2 from the germline V gene are MNHNS and SASEGT. The CDR3 nucleotides are TGTGCCAGCAGCGAACCGGGACTAGCGAACTACAATGAGCAGTTCTTC. This sequence encodes CASSEPGLANYNEQFF.

With respect to this clone: A junction end diverges from the germline sequence, so it may reflect a read error. The chain uses TRBV11-2 and TRBJ1-2; 7 nucleotides align to TRBD1. Germline CDR1 reads SGHAT; CDR2 reads FQNNGV. The CDR3 has 11 amino acids. The CDR3: CASSATGMAFF. The CDR3, as DNA: TGTGCCAGCAGCGCGACAGGGATGGCCTTCTTC.

The chain employs TRBV7-8 and TRBJ2-5; TRBD1 matches at 8 bases. The junction had 6 bases not matched to a gene; V was cut back by 4 bases and J by 5 bases. This CDR3 spans 14 amino acids. The germline V gene has CDR1 SGHVS and CDR2 FQNEAQ. The CDR3, as DNA: TGTGCCAGCAGCTCCGGGACAGGTGGGGAGACCCAGTACTTC. Protein product: CASSSGTGGETQYF.

The V call is TRBV6-4, the J call TRBJ1-1, with unresolved D. CDR1 and CDR2 (germline): MRHNA, SNTAGT. V dropped 6 bases and J dropped 0 bases, with 14 bases sitting between them. The CDR3 sequence is 15 residues long. CDR3 nucleotide sequence: TGTGCCAGCAGCGGAGCCGGTTTCATGAACACTGAAGCTTTCTTT. This translates into CASSGAGFMNTEAFF.

CDR3 sequence reads: CASSPTTALGRSYEQYF. The CDR3 nucleotides read TGTGCCAGCAGCCCGACCACAGCCTTGGGACGCTCCTACGAGCAGTACTTC. The chain combines TRBV7-2 with TRBJ2-7; perhaps D is TRBD1 or TRBD2 (5 bases each). The CDR3 contains 17 residues. Germline assignment: CDR1 SGHTA and CDR2 FQGNSA. Trimming left V 5 bases short and J 0 bases short, with 20 bases between.

The chain uses TRBV10-3 and TRBJ2-5, with D unresolved. Germline loops: CDR1 ENHRY, CDR2 SYGVKD. This CDR3 region has 13 residues. Trimming removed 4 bases at V and 2 bases at J, with 8 bases between. This chain's CDR3 is CAISGSSQETQYF. Here the CDR3 DNA reads TGTGCCATCAGTGGGTCGAGTCAAGAGACCCAGTACTTC.